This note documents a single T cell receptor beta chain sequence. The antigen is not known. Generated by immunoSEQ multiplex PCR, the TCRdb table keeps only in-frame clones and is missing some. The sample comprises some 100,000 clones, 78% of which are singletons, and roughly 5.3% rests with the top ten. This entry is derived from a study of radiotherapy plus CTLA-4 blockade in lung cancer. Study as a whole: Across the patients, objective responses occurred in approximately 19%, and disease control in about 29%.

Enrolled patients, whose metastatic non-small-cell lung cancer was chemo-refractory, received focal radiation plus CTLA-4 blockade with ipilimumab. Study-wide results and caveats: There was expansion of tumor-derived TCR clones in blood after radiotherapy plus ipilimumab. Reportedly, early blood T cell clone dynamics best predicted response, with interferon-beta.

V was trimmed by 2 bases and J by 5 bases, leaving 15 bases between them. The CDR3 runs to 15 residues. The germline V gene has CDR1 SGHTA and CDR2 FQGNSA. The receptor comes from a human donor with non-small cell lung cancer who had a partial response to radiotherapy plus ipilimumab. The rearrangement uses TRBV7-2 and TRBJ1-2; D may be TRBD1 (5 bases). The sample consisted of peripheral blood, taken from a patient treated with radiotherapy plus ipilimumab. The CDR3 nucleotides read TGTGCCAGCAGCTTACGGGAGGGGCGCGGGTATGGCTACACCTTC. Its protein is CASSLREGRGYGYTF.